This TCR beta chain is drawn from a study of T-cell memory formation after mild COVID-19. General study points: Memory cells collected pre-infection included some clones that later responded, suggesting cross-reactive memory joined. CD4+ clones that contracted lay mainly in CM and EM; CD8+ ones lay in EMRA. There was a balanced CD4/CD8 profile in clones contracting day 15 to 85, and later expanders leaned CD4+.

Constant-segment primers were used for 5'RACE, and the resulting TCR alpha and TCR beta cDNA libraries carried sample barcodes and UMIs. TCRdb itself ran the 5' RACE reads through MiXCR, one entry per CDR3 protein. This sample yields about 360,000 distinct CDR3 sequences, of which approximately 15% are seen a single time; approximately 20% belongs to the top ten. This clonotype is a singleton in its sample. The antigen remains unidentified. V lost 2 bases and J lost 1, with 13 bases in between. Germline V CDR1 and CDR2: DFQATT, SNEGSKA (reference sequence). The CDR3 has 15 amino acids. This clonotype was obtained from a man aged 18 to 30 who had mild COVID-19 (a few samples of this study predate the infection). Cell type and time point are not known. The chain has TRBV20-1 and TRBJ2-3; possible D gene TRBD1, 5 bases. Sequenced sample: PBMCs or a T cell subset sorted from them (not recorded which). The CDR3 reads CSARLMGPGTDTQYF. CDR3 bases: TGCAGTGCTAGATTGATGGGGCCGGGCACAGATACGCAGTATTTT.